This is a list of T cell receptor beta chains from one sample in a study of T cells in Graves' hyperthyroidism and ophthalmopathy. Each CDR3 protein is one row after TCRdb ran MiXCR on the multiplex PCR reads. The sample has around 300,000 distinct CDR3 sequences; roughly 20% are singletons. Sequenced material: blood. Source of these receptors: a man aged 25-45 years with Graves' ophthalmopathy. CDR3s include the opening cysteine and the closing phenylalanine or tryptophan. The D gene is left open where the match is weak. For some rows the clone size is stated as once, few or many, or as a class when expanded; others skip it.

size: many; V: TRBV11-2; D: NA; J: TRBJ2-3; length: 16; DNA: TGTGCCAGCAGCTTACAGGGAGTAGCGACCACAGATACGCAGTATTTT; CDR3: CASSLQGVATTDTQYF
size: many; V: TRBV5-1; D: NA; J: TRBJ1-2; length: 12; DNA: TGCGCCAGCAGCTCGGACACCTATGGCTACACCTTC; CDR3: CASSSDTYGYTF
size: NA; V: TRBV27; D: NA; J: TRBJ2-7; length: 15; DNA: TGTGCCAGCAGTTTCTATGGGTTCGGCAGGGACGAGCAGTACTTC; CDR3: CASSFYGFGRDEQYF
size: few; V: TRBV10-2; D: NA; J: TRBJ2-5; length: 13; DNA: TGCGCCAGCGGGAGGGGGCGATCGGAGACCCAGTACTTC; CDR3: CASGRGRSETQYF
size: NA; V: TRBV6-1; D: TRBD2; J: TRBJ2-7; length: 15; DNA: TGTGCCAGCAGTGAAGCCGGGAGGTCGGACTACGAGCAGTACTTC; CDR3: CASSEAGRSDYEQYF
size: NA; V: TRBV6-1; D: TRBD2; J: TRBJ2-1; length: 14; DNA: TGTGCCAGCACCGGACTAGCGGGAGGCTCCGAGCAGTTCTTC; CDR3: CASTGLAGGSEQFF
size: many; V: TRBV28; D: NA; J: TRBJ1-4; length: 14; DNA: TGTGCCAGCACCCGGGCGGGGGAGGAAGAAAAACTGTTTTTT; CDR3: CASTRAGEEEKLFF
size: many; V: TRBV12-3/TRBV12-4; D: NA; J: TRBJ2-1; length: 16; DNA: TGTGCCAGCAGTTTGTCTAGCCCCCTAAAGTACAATGAGCAGTTCTTC; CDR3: CASSLSSPLKYNEQFF
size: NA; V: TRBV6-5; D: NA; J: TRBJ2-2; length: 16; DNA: TGTGCCAGCAGTTACGGGCGGCGAACGAACACCGGGGAGCTGTTTTTT; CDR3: CASSYGRRTNTGELFF
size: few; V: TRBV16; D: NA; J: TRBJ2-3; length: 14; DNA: TGTGCCAGCAGCCAATCGCCGGACACCCATACGCAGTATTTT; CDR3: CASSQSPDTHTQYF
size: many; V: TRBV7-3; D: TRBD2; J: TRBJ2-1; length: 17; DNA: TGTGCCAGCAGCTCCCTCCCCCTAGCGGGAGGGCCGGGGGAGCAGTTCTTC; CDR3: CASSSLPLAGGPGEQFF
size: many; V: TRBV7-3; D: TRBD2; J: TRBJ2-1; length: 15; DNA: TGTGCCAGCAGCTTAGGTCTAGCGGGAGGCTATGAGCAGTTCTTC; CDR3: CASSLGLAGGYEQFF
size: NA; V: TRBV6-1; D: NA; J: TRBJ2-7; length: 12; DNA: TGTGCCAGCACGCCTAGCTTCTACGAGCAGTACTTC; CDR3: CASTPSFYEQYF
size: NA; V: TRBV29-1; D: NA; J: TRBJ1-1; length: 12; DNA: TGCAGCGTTGAATATGGGAACACTGAAGCTTTCTTT; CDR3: CSVEYGNTEAFF
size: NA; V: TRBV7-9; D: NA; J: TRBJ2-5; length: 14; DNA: TGTGCCAGCAGCTTTACGGCAGGGGCAGAGACCCAGTACTTC; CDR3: CASSFTAGAETQYF
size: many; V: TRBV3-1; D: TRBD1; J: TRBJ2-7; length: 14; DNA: TGTGCCAGCAGCCCCGGGACAGGGTTGTACGAGCAGTACTTC; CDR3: CASSPGTGLYEQYF
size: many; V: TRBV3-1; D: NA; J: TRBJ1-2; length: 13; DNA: TGTGCCAGCAGCCCTAGGGGGGATCGAGGCTACACCTTC; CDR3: CASSPRGDRGYTF
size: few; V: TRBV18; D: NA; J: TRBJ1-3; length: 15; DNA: TGTGCCAGCTCACCAACAAGATACTCTGGAAACACCATATATTTT; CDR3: CASSPTRYSGNTIYF
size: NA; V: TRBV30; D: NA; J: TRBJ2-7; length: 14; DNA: TGTGCCTGGAGTCCTTGGGCCTCCTCCCGGGAGCAGTACTTC; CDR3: CAWSPWASSREQYF
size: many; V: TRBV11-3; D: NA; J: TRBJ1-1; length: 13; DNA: TGTGCCAGCAGCTTAGATCCCCTAGTTGAAGCTTTCTTT; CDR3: CASSLDPLVEAFF
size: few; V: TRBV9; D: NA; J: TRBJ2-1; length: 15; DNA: TGTGCCAGCAGCGTAGTTGGCGGCCTTATGAACCGGCAGTTCTTC; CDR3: CASSVVGGLMNRQFF
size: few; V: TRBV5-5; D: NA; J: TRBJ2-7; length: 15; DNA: TGTGCCAGCAGCTTGGGGGACATCTACGTCTACGAGCAGTACTTC; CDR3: CASSLGDIYVYEQYF
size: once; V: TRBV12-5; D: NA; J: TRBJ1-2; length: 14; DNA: TGTGCTAGTGCCCCGATCTCCGCTAACTATGGCTACACCTTC; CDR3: CASAPISANYGYTF
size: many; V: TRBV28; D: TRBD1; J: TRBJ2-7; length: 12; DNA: TGTGCCAGCAGGACAGGGGGCTACGAGCAGTACTTC; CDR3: CASRTGGYEQYF
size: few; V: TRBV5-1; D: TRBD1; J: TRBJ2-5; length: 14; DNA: TGCGCCAGCAGCTACCAGGGGGACCAAGAGACCCAGTACTTC; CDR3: CASSYQGDQETQYF
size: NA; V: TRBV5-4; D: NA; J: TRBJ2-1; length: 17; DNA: TGTGCCAGCAGCTTGGCGGGGAGGGGGTTCACCTACAATGAGCAGTTCTTC; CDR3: CASSLAGRGFTYNEQFF
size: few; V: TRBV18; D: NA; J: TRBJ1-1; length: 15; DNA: TGTGCCAGCTCACCACCAACTGGAGGGAACACTGAAGCTTTCTTT; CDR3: CASSPPTGGNTEAFF
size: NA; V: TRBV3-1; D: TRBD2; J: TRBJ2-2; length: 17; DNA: TGTGCCAGCAGCCAACTGGGGCGGGAGTCGTACACCGGGGAGCTGTTTTTT; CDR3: CASSQLGRESYTGELFF
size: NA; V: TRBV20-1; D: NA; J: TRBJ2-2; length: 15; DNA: TGCAGTGCTAGAGATCCCTCGGCCTCAACCGGGGAGCTGTTTTTT; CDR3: CSARDPSASTGELFF
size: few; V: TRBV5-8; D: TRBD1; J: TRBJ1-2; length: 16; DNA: TGTGCCAGCAGCTTGGGACAGGGATCTACTAACTATGGCTACACCTTC; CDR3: CASSLGQGSTNYGYTF
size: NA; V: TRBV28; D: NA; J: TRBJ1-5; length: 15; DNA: TGTGCCAGCAGTTTGGGTGGGATGACTAATCAGCCCCAGCATTTT; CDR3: CASSLGGMTNQPQHF
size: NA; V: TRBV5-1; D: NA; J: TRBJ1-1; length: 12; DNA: TGCGCCAGCACTGGGGGACGTCCTGAAGCTTTCTTT; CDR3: CASTGGRPEAFF
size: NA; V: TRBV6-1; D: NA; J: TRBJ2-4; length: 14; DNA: TGTGCCAGCAGATCCGGTCTAGCCAAAAACATTCAGTACTTC; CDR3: CASRSGLAKNIQYF
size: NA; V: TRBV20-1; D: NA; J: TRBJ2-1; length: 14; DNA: TGCAGTGCTAGAGGAGTTCTAGCCTACAATGAGCAGTTCTTC; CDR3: CSARGVLAYNEQFF
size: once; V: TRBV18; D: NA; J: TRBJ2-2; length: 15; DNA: TGTGCCAGCTCACCCCCTTCCAGTCACACCGGGGAGCTGTTTTTT; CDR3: CASSPPSSHTGELFF
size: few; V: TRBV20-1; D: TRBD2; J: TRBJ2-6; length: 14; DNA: TGCAGTGCTTGGGGGGGTTCTGGGGCCAACGTCCTGACTTTC; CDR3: CSAWGGSGANVLTF
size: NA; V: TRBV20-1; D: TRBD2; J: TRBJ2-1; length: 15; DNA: TGCAGTGCTTCCAGCGGGAGGGCCGGGGGGAATGAGCAGTTCTTC; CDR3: CSASSGRAGGNEQFF
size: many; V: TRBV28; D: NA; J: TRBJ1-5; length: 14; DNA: TGTGCCAGCAGCGATAGCAGTAGCAATCAGCCCCAGCATTTT; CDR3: CASSDSSSNQPQHF
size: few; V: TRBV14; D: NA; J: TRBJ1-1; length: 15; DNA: TGTGCCAGCAGCGAGAGGGTAACTATGAACACTGAAGCTTTCTTT; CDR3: CASSERVTMNTEAFF
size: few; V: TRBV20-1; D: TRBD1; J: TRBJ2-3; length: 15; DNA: TGCAGTGCTAGTCCGTTCCGGGGACAGGTAGATACGCAGTATTTT; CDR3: CSASPFRGQVDTQYF
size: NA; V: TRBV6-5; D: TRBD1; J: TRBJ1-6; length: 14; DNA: TGTGCCAGCAGTTTCGAGGGGGCGCTTTCACCCCTCCACTTT; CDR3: CASSFEGALSPLHF
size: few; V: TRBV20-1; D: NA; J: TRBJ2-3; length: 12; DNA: TGCAGTGCTAGCCCCCCGGCAGATACGCAGTATTTT; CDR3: CSASPPADTQYF
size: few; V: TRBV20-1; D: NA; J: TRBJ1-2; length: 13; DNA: TGCAGTGCTACCCCGGGATTAACCTATGGCTACACCTTC; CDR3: CSATPGLTYGYTF
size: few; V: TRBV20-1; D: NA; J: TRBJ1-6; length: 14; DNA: TGCAGTGCTAGAGAAGGTGTCTATAATTCACCCCTCCACTTT; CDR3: CSAREGVYNSPLHF
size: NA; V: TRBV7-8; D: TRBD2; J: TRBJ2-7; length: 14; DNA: TGTGCCAGCAGAACTAGCGGGCGCTTCTACGAGCAGTACTTC; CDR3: CASRTSGRFYEQYF
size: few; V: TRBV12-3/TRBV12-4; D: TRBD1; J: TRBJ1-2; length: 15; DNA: TGTGCCAGCAGTTTTAGGACAGGGAAGAGCTATGGCTACACCTTC; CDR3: CASSFRTGKSYGYTF
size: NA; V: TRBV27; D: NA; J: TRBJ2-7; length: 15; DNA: TGTGCCAGCAGTTTAGGAGCCCCAGGGACCTACGAGCAGTACTTC; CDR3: CASSLGAPGTYEQYF
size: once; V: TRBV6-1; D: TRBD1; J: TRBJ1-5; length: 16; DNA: TGTGCCAGCAGTGTCTTACCGGGACAGGGCAATCAGCCCCAGCATTTT; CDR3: CASSVLPGQGNQPQHF
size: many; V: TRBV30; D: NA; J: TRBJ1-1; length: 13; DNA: TGTGCCTGGAGTGTACGATGGGGCACTGAAGCTTTCTTT; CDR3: CAWSVRWGTEAFF
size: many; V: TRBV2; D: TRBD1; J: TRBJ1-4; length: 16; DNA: TGTGCCAGCAGGGCGACCACAGGGGGCTTTAATGAAAAACTGTTTTTT; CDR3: CASRATTGGFNEKLFF